What follows describes a single T cell receptor (beta chain). Only one count was recorded for this clone. It has no known antigen specificity. Per-nucleotide qualities are absent, and no much larger clonotype sits a single base away. This record belongs to a study of blood T cell repertoires in COVID-19 (dated by TCRdb to about 2020). Regarding the study in general: Collaborator samples came from the United States, Italy and Spain and covered acute and convalescent phases of COVID-19. The material from the prospective study consisted of cDNA or gDNA derived from T cells, B-cell-depleted T cells, or PBMCs. The dataset comprised deeply sampled blood TCRbeta repertoires from subjects exposed to, actively infected with, or recovered from COVID-19. A freely available public database, intended as a resource for researchers studying the immune response to SARS-CoV-2, is where the repertoires were released. Samples came from the ongoing ImmuneRACE study (first 160 participants) plus 1,254 subjects from 6 global collaborators. The sample metadata nearly always contained a de-identified subject ID, COVID-19 status, age in years and sex. Where HLA class I and class II types were available, the types were taken from metadata supplied by the sample provider, not from assay-based typing.

Each collaborating institution followed its own protocols to collect whole blood in K2EDTA tubes. Collaborator samples were shipped for TCRbeta analysis as frozen whole blood, isolated PBMCs, or DNA extracted from either sample type. A distance of 17 bases separates the germline ends of V and J, which lose 6 bases and 3 bases respectively. The CDR3 measures 16 amino acids from cysteine to phenylalanine. Only the CDR3 portion is preserved as DNA: 48 bases, with reading frame beginning at the first base. CDR1 and CDR2 are read off the germline V gene as MNHEY and SVGAGI. The immunoSEQ Assay, a bias-controlled multiplex PCR, was used to amplify TCRbeta CDR3 regions from genomic DNA. The published analysis was carried out like this. The number of nucleated cells in each sample was estimated by amplification of reference gene primers within the assay. Sequence reads were collapsed and filtered to measure the absolute abundance of every unique TCRbeta CDR3 rearrangement. Productive Simpson clonality was computed per sample as the square root of Simpson's diversity index over productive rearrangements. TCRdb obtained this table from immuneACCESS and retained in-frame rearrangements with V and J assigned. These tables miss some clones; where compared with another copy, unresolved V genes account for less than half of the shortfall, and the remainder is unexplained. V and J calls plus clone size are reproduced from that table; the DNA served to infer D and trimming. The sample table shows 150,000 or so clones, and 70% to 90% are seen once. Together, the top ten hold under 6% of the sample.

The paper's findings and limits, for the study overall: The amount of clinical and demographic metadata varied by source and participant and was provided uncurated.

This receptor chain uses TRBV6-5 and TRBJ2-2; matching of 7 bases hints at TRBD2 as the D gene. This receptor was taken from a human donor in a cohort sampled during active COVID-19. The material sequenced was peripheral blood. The DNA is TGTGCCAGCAGCTACGCTGGGGGGGCAGACACCGGGGAGCTGTTTTTT. Its coded protein is CASSYAGGADTGELFF.